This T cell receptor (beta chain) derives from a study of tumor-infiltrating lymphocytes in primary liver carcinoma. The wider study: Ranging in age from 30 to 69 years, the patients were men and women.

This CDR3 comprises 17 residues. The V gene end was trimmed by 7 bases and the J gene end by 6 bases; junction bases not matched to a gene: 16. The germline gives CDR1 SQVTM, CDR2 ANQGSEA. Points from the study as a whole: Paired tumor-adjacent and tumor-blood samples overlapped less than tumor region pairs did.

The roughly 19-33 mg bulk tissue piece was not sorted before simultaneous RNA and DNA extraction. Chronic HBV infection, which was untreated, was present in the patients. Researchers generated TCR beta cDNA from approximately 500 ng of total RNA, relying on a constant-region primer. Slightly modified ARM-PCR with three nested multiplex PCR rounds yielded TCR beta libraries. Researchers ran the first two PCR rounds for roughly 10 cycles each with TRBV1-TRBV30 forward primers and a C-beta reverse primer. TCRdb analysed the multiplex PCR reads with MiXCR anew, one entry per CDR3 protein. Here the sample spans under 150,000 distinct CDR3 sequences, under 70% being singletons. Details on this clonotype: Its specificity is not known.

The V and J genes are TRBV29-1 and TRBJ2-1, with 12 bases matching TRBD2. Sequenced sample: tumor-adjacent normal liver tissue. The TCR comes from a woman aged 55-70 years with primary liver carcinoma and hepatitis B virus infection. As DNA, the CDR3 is TGCAGCGGTTCGCAGGGACTTCGACTAGCGGGAGCCAATGAGCAGTTCTTC. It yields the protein CSGSQGLRLAGANEQFF.